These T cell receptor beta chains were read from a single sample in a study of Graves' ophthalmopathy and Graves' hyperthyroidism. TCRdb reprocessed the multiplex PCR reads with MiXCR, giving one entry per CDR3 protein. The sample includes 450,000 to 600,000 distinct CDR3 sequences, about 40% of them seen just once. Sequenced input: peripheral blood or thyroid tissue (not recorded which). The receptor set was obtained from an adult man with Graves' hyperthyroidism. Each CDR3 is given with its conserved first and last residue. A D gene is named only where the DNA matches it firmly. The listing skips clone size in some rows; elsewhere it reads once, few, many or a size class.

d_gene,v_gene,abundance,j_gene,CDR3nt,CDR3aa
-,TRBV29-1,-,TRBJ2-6,TGCAGCGAGCCAGGGTCTGGGGCCAACGTCCTGACTTTC,CSEPGSGANVLTF
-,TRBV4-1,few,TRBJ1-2,TGCGCCAGCAGCCAAGATCATAGCAGGGATGGCTACACCTTC,CASSQDHSRDGYTF
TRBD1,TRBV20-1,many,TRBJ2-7,TGCAGTGCCTCAATGAGGCAGGGGGTCTACGAGCAGTACTTC,CSASMRQGVYEQYF
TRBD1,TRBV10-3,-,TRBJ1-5,TGTGCCATCAGTAGGCCGGGACAGGGTCGACAGCCCCAGCATTTT,CAISRPGQGRQPQHF
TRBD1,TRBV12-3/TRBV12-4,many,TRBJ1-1,TGTGCCAGCAAACCCCAGGGGGCCGTGAACACTGAAGCTTTCTTT,CASKPQGAVNTEAFF
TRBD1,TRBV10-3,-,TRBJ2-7,TGTGCCATCAGCGACCCCCGGGACAGGGGGGACTACGAGCAGTACTTC,CAISDPRDRGDYEQYF
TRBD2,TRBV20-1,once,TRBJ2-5,TGCAGTGCCCGGCGTCTGAGCGGGGACCAGGAGACCCAGTACTTC,CSARRLSGDQETQYF
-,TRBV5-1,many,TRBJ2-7,TGCGCCAGCAGCATCACGGGGGAGGAGCAGTACTTC,CASSITGEEQYF
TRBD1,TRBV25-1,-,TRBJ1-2,TGTGCCAGCAGCTTATCTCCCGGGACAGGGGGCGCGATTGGCGGCTACACCTTC,CASSLSPGTGGAIGGYTF
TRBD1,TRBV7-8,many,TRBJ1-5,TGTGCCAGCAGCCCCCGACAGGGTTGGAATCAGCCCCAGCATTTT,CASSPRQGWNQPQHF
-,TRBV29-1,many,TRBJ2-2,TGCAGCGTTGAGAGGCTCGAGGAGCGGGGGGAGCTGTTTTTT,CSVERLEERGELFF
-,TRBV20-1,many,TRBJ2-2,TGCAGTGCTGAACCGGGACTCAAGAACACCGGGGAGCTGTTTTTT,CSAEPGLKNTGELFF
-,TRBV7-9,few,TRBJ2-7,TGTGCCAGCAGCCAAGATAATCGCGGGGCCAGCTCCTACGAGCAGTACTTC,CASSQDNRGASSYEQYF
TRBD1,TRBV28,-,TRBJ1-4,TGTGCCAGCAGTTCTCCCAAGACAGGGGTGAATGAAAAACTGTTTTTT,CASSSPKTGVNEKLFF
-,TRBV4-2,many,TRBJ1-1,TGTGCCAGCAGCCAAGATGTGGGGCAAACTGAAGCTTTCTTT,CASSQDVGQTEAFF
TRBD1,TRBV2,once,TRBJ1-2,TGTGCCAGCAGTGAGGGGACAGGCTGTGGCTACACCTTC,CASSEGTGCGYTF
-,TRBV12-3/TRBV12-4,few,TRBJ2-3,TGTGCCAGCAATAAGGCTTGGAGCACAGATACGCAGTATTTT,CASNKAWSTDTQYF
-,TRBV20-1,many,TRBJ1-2,TGCAGTGCTAGGTATACAGGGTCTGGCTACACCTTC,CSARYTGSGYTF
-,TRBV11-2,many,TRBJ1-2,TGTGCCAGCAGCTTTACTACCTATGGCTACACCTTC,CASSFTTYGYTF
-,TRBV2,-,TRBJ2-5,TGTGCCAGCATTGTCGCCGGGAAAGGGGAGACCCAGTACTTC,CASIVAGKGETQYF
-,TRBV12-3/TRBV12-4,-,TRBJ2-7,TGTGCCAGCAGTTTTCAGGTTTCCTACGAGCAGTACTTC,CASSFQVSYEQYF
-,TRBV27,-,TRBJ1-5,TGTGCCAGCAGTCCGACTCAAACCCTCAATCAGCCCCAGCATTTT,CASSPTQTLNQPQHF
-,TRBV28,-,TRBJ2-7,TGTGCCACAGATACAGGGAAAGAAGACTACGAGCAGTACTTC,CATDTGKEDYEQYF
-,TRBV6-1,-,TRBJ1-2,TGTGCCAGCAGTCCTAACAGGAATTCTAACTATGGCTACACCTTC,CASSPNRNSNYGYTF
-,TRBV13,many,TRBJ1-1,TGTGCCAGCAGGCAGTCGAACACTGAAGCTTTCTTT,CASRQSNTEAFF
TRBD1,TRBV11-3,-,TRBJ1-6,TGTGCCAGCAGTTACTCGACAGGGCCACCCCTCCACTTT,CASSYSTGPPLHF
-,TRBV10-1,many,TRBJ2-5,TGCGCCAGCAGTGATCAGCTGGAGGAGACCCAGTACTTC,CASSDQLEETQYF
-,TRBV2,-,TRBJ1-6,TGTGCCAGCAGTCCTTGGCCCAATTCACCCCTCCACTTT,CASSPWPNSPLHF
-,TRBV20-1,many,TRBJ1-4,TGCAGTGCCCGGGGGTATGAAAAACTGTTTTTT,CSARGYEKLFF
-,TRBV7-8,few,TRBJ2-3,TGTGCCAGCAGCTTAGGGGACCTATCCCGCACAGATACGCAGTATTTT,CASSLGDLSRTDTQYF
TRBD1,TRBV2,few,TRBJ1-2,TGTGCCAGCTCTTATCAGGGGGGCCCCACAGGCTACACCTTC,CASSYQGGPTGYTF
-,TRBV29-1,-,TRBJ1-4,TGCAGCGTGGCGGTCTCAAATGAAAAACTGTTTTTT,CSVAVSNEKLFF
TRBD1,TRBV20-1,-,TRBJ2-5,TGCAGTGCTACCCGGGACAGCCAAGAGACCCAGTACTTC,CSATRDSQETQYF
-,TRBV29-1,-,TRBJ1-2,TGCAACGTTGAGGCGGGCGGAAACTATGGCTACACCTTC,CNVEAGGNYGYTF
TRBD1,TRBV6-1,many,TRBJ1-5,TGTGCCACCGATAAGGACAGGGGGAATCAGCCCCAGCATTTT,CATDKDRGNQPQHF
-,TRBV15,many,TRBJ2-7,TGTGCCACCAGCAGAGATTTACCTAGCTCCTACGAGCAGTACTTC,CATSRDLPSSYEQYF
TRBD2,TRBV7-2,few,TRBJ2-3,TGTGCCAGCAGCGGAGCGGGAGGGAGCACAGATACGCAGTATTTT,CASSGAGGSTDTQYF
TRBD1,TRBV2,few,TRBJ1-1,TGTGCCAGCACCTCGGGACAGACTTACGGGGAAGCTTTCTTT,CASTSGQTYGEAFF
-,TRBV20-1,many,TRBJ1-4,TGCAGTGCTAGCATACAGGCAACTAATGAAAAACTGTTTTTT,CSASIQATNEKLFF
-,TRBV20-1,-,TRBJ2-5,TGCAGTGCTAGCCAGCGAGGGAGAGAGACCCAGTACTTC,CSASQRGRETQYF
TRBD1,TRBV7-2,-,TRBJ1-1,TGTGCCAGCAGCTTGGGACCGACAGGGCGGACTGAAGCTTTCTTT,CASSLGPTGRTEAFF
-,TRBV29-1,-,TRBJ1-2,TGCAGCGTCGACAATAGGGGGGCACGAGGCTACACCTTC,CSVDNRGARGYTF
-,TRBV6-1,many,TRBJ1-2,TGTGCCAGCAGTGTTTGGTATGGCTACACCTTC,CASSVWYGYTF
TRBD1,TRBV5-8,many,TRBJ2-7,TGTGCCAGCAGCCGCCCCGGAGGACAGGGGTACGAGCAGTACTTC,CASSRPGGQGYEQYF
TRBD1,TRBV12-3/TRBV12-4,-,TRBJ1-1,TGTGCCAGCAGTTTCGCACCCTTAGTTAGGACAGGGGGCCTGTCCCCGAACACTGAAGCTTTCTTT,CASSFAPLVRTGGLSPNTEAFF
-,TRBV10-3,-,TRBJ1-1,TGTGCCATCAGTGAAGGGTGGGCAAATGAAGCTTTCTTT,CAISEGWANEAFF
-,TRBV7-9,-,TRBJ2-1,TGTGCCAGCAGCTTAGTTAGGGGACCCGACAATGAGCAGTTCTTC,CASSLVRGPDNEQFF
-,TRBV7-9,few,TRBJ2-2,TGTGCCAGCAGCGTCCCTACCCGACAAGCGAACACCGGGGAGCTGTTTTTT,CASSVPTRQANTGELFF
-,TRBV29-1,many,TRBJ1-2,TGCAGCGTTGTTGGGGGAAGATATGGCTACACCTTC,CSVVGGRYGYTF
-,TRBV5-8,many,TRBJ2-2,TGTGCCAGCAGCTCGGGGGCCCTCAACACCGGGGAGCTGTTTTTT,CASSSGALNTGELFF
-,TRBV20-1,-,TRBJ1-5,TGCAGTGCTAGAGACCCCATGGATCAGCCCCAGCATTTT,CSARDPMDQPQHF
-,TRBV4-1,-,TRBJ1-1,TGCGCCAGCAGCCACGGGGTTTTAGCCGGAACTGAAGCTTTCTTT,CASSHGVLAGTEAFF
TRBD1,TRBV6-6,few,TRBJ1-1,TGTGCCAGCCCCCTTACATCGACAGGGGAGGGCACTGAAGCTTTCTTT,CASPLTSTGEGTEAFF